Listed below are T cell receptor beta chains from one sample, sequenced in a study of CD8 T cells in Susac syndrome. TCRdb itself ran the immunoSEQ multiplex PCR reads through MiXCR, one entry per CDR3 protein. In the table there are around 280,000 distinct CDR3 sequences, roughly 94% of which are singletons. Sequenced sample: CD4+ T cells from PBMCs. The receptors here all came from a human donor with multiple sclerosis. Each CDR3 is given with its conserved first and last residue. The order of the fields is V gene, D gene, J gene, clone size, CDR3 DNA, CDR3 protein. The D gene is left open where the match is weak. Some rows have no size entry. The others give once, few or many, or a class for an expanded clone.

v_call: TRBV19
d_call: TRBD2
j_call: TRBJ2-1
clone_size: NA
cdr3_nt: TGTGCCAGTAGTCCTACTGCGGGAGGGGGGAGAGGTAGCAATGAGCAGTTCTTC
cdr3_aa: CASSPTAGGGRGSNEQFF

v_call: TRBV19
d_call: NA
j_call: TRBJ2-7
clone_size: NA
cdr3_nt: TGTGCCAGTAGTCTTCCACCGGGGGCGAGCTCCTACGAGCAGTACTTC
cdr3_aa: CASSLPPGASSYEQYF

v_call: TRBV11-3
d_call: TRBD1
j_call: TRBJ2-7
clone_size: once
cdr3_nt: TGTGCCAGCAGCTTTCATACAGGGGACGAGCAGTACTTC
cdr3_aa: CASSFHTGDEQYF

v_call: TRBV2
d_call: NA
j_call: TRBJ2-2
clone_size: NA
cdr3_nt: TGTGCCAGCAGCGAGGAGTGGTCCACCGGGGAGCTGTTTTTT
cdr3_aa: CASSEEWSTGELFF

v_call: TRBV6-5
d_call: TRBD1
j_call: TRBJ2-1
clone_size: once
cdr3_nt: TGTGCCAGCAGTCGACAGGGGGCTATAGATGAGCAGTTCTTC
cdr3_aa: CASSRQGAIDEQFF

v_call: TRBV7-2
d_call: TRBD2
j_call: TRBJ2-1
clone_size: once
cdr3_nt: TGTGCCAGCAGCCCGTTGGCGGGAGGGGTGTTCTTC
cdr3_aa: CASSPLAGGVFF

v_call: TRBV4-2
d_call: TRBD2
j_call: TRBJ2-2
clone_size: NA
cdr3_nt: TGTGCCAGCAGCCAGAGCGGGACTAGTAACACCGGGGAGCTGTTTTTT
cdr3_aa: CASSQSGTSNTGELFF

v_call: TRBV2
d_call: NA
j_call: TRBJ2-3
clone_size: NA
cdr3_nt: TGTGCCAGCAGGGGGGGCCGCGGAGCAGATACGCAGTATTTT
cdr3_aa: CASRGGRGADTQYF

v_call: TRBV30
d_call: TRBD2
j_call: TRBJ2-7
clone_size: NA
cdr3_nt: TGTGCCTGGAAGGGACTAGAGGGGCCCTACGAGCAGTACTTC
cdr3_aa: CAWKGLEGPYEQYF

v_call: TRBV4-2
d_call: TRBD2
j_call: TRBJ2-1
clone_size: NA
cdr3_nt: TGTGCCAGCAGCCAAGATAGCCAGGGGGCGCAGGGACTAGCGGGAGGGCCAGTCTTC
cdr3_aa: CASSQDSQGAQGLAGGPVF

v_call: TRBV4-3
d_call: NA
j_call: TRBJ2-2
clone_size: NA
cdr3_nt: TGCGCCAGCAGCCAAGATACCGGTACGAACACCGGGGAGCTGTTTTTT
cdr3_aa: CASSQDTGTNTGELFF

v_call: TRBV9
d_call: NA
j_call: TRBJ2-3
clone_size: NA
cdr3_nt: TGTGCCAGCAGCGTAGATGCGGGGGCGCGGTCAGATACGCAGTATTTT
cdr3_aa: CASSVDAGARSDTQYF

v_call: TRBV7-9
d_call: NA
j_call: TRBJ1-6
clone_size: NA
cdr3_nt: TGTGCCAGCAGAAAATTGAGCCTGAATTCACCCCTCCACTTT
cdr3_aa: CASRKLSLNSPLHF

v_call: TRBV7-8
d_call: NA
j_call: TRBJ2-7
clone_size: NA
cdr3_nt: TGTGCCAGCAGCTCCCAGGGGGGCTTCTACGAGCAGTACTTC
cdr3_aa: CASSSQGGFYEQYF

v_call: TRBV12-3/TRBV12-4
d_call: NA
j_call: TRBJ2-5
clone_size: once
cdr3_nt: TGTGCCAGCAGTCCATCCAACACCCCACAAGAGACCCAGTACTTC
cdr3_aa: CASSPSNTPQETQYF

v_call: TRBV2
d_call: TRBD1
j_call: TRBJ2-7
clone_size: NA
cdr3_nt: TGTGCCAGCAATAAGGGACAGATCTACGAGCAGTACTTC
cdr3_aa: CASNKGQIYEQYF

v_call: TRBV12-3/TRBV12-4
d_call: NA
j_call: TRBJ2-7
clone_size: NA
cdr3_nt: TGTGCCAGCAGCCGAAGTTCGGTGCCCTACGAGCAGTACTTC
cdr3_aa: CASSRSSVPYEQYF

v_call: TRBV7-9
d_call: NA
j_call: TRBJ1-4
clone_size: NA
cdr3_nt: TGTGCCAGCAGCTTAATGGGGCGGAATAATGAAAAACTGTTTTTT
cdr3_aa: CASSLMGRNNEKLFF

v_call: TRBV30
d_call: TRBD2
j_call: TRBJ2-5
clone_size: NA
cdr3_nt: TGTGCCTGGTCCTTAGCGGGACCGGGGTTGGCTAAACAAGAGACCCAGTACTTC
cdr3_aa: CAWSLAGPGLAKQETQYF

v_call: TRBV6-4
d_call: NA
j_call: TRBJ2-3
clone_size: NA
cdr3_nt: TGTGCCAGCAGCGAGGACTTCACAGATACGCAGTATTTT
cdr3_aa: CASSEDFTDTQYF

v_call: TRBV30
d_call: NA
j_call: TRBJ2-1
clone_size: once
cdr3_nt: TGTGCCTGGAGTCGCCCTACTCCGGGACTCCCTGGAAATGAGCAGTTCTTC
cdr3_aa: CAWSRPTPGLPGNEQFF

v_call: TRBV4-3
d_call: TRBD1
j_call: TRBJ2-2
clone_size: NA
cdr3_nt: TGCGCCAGCAGCCTCGGAACAGGGGGGAACACCGGGGAGCTGTTTTTT
cdr3_aa: CASSLGTGGNTGELFF

v_call: TRBV7-8
d_call: NA
j_call: TRBJ2-3
clone_size: NA
cdr3_nt: TGTGCCAGCAGCCCCCGTCGGGGGCTTAGCACAGATACGCAGTATTTT
cdr3_aa: CASSPRRGLSTDTQYF

v_call: TRBV3-1
d_call: NA
j_call: TRBJ2-1
clone_size: NA
cdr3_nt: TGTGCCAGCAGCCAAGTGCCAGCCGAGCAGTTCTTC
cdr3_aa: CASSQVPAEQFF

v_call: TRBV29-1
d_call: TRBD2
j_call: TRBJ2-2
clone_size: NA
cdr3_nt: TGCAGCGTTGATATAACTAGCGGTTATAACACCGGGGAGCTGTTTTTT
cdr3_aa: CSVDITSGYNTGELFF

v_call: TRBV20-1
d_call: NA
j_call: TRBJ2-3
clone_size: NA
cdr3_nt: TGCAGTGCCCAAAGCAGGTCGCGCACAGATACGCAGTATTTT
cdr3_aa: CSAQSRSRTDTQYF

v_call: TRBV4-3
d_call: NA
j_call: TRBJ2-2
clone_size: NA
cdr3_nt: TGCGCCAGCAGCCAAGATCTGCTGGCAGGGAGGCAGGTGGGCACCGGGGAGCTGTTTTTT
cdr3_aa: CASSQDLLAGRQVGTGELFF

v_call: TRBV7-9
d_call: NA
j_call: TRBJ1-2
clone_size: NA
cdr3_nt: TGTGCCAGCAGCTTGGGAGGGGGAACTTATGGCTACACCTTC
cdr3_aa: CASSLGGGTYGYTF

v_call: TRBV19
d_call: TRBD1
j_call: TRBJ2-3
clone_size: NA
cdr3_nt: TGTGCCAGTACCGGGACAGGGGGCGCAGATACGCAGTATTTT
cdr3_aa: CASTGTGGADTQYF

v_call: TRBV7-9
d_call: NA
j_call: TRBJ2-2
clone_size: NA
cdr3_nt: TGTGCCAGCAGCCCCAGGGGGGGCTTGGGGAGCACCGGGGAGCTGTTTTTT
cdr3_aa: CASSPRGGLGSTGELFF

v_call: TRBV5-1
d_call: TRBD1
j_call: TRBJ1-2
clone_size: NA
cdr3_nt: TGCGCCAGCAGGATGAAATGGGGACAGAGCAATTATGGCTACACCTTC
cdr3_aa: CASRMKWGQSNYGYTF

v_call: TRBV20-1
d_call: NA
j_call: TRBJ2-5
clone_size: NA
cdr3_nt: TGCAGTGCGCTAGCAGCAGAGACCCAGTACTTC
cdr3_aa: CSALAAETQYF

v_call: TRBV24-1
d_call: NA
j_call: TRBJ1-1
clone_size: NA
cdr3_nt: TGTGCCACCGGGTCGGTGTGGCCCCAGATGAACACTGAAGCTTTCTTT
cdr3_aa: CATGSVWPQMNTEAFF

v_call: TRBV7-9
d_call: NA
j_call: TRBJ1-5
clone_size: once
cdr3_nt: TGTGCCAGCAGCCGAGAGGCCGATCAGCCCCAGCATTTT
cdr3_aa: CASSREADQPQHF

v_call: TRBV4-2
d_call: NA
j_call: TRBJ1-5
clone_size: NA
cdr3_nt: TGTGCCAGCAGCCAACCTGGGGCAGGGGCCGGGGGTTTTCAGCCCCAGCATTTT
cdr3_aa: CASSQPGAGAGGFQPQHF

v_call: TRBV7-2
d_call: TRBD2
j_call: TRBJ2-2
clone_size: NA
cdr3_nt: TGTGCCAGCAGCTTAGTGGCGGGAGCCACCGGGGAGCTGTTTTTT
cdr3_aa: CASSLVAGATGELFF

v_call: TRBV9
d_call: TRBD2
j_call: TRBJ2-1
clone_size: NA
cdr3_nt: TGTGCCAGCAGCGCGGGGGAGGGGATGGTCAATGAGCAGTTCTTC
cdr3_aa: CASSAGEGMVNEQFF

v_call: TRBV5-1
d_call: NA
j_call: TRBJ2-1
clone_size: NA
cdr3_nt: TGCGCCAGCAGCCTCTTACTAGCCTCCAATGAGCAGTTCTTC
cdr3_aa: CASSLLLASNEQFF

v_call: TRBV5-1
d_call: TRBD1
j_call: TRBJ2-2
clone_size: NA
cdr3_nt: TGCGCCAGCAGCGCAGGACAGGGATTCGCCGGGGAGCTGTTTTTT
cdr3_aa: CASSAGQGFAGELFF

v_call: TRBV5-6
d_call: NA
j_call: TRBJ1-2
clone_size: NA
cdr3_nt: TGTGCCAGCAGCTTGACAGATAACTATGGCTACACCTTC
cdr3_aa: CASSLTDNYGYTF

v_call: TRBV7-9
d_call: TRBD2
j_call: TRBJ2-1
clone_size: NA
cdr3_nt: TGTGCCAGCAGCTTAGGGCTAGCGGGGATGGATGAGCAGTTCTTC
cdr3_aa: CASSLGLAGMDEQFF

v_call: TRBV7-2
d_call: NA
j_call: TRBJ2-2
clone_size: NA
cdr3_nt: TGTGCCAGCAGCCGACAGAGTAGCAGGGAGCTGTTTTTT
cdr3_aa: CASSRQSSRELFF

v_call: TRBV10-3
d_call: NA
j_call: TRBJ2-5
clone_size: NA
cdr3_nt: TGTGCCATCAGTGACACGGGCGGGGACAAGTTGGCCCAGTACTTC
cdr3_aa: CAISDTGGDKLAQYF

v_call: TRBV7-9
d_call: NA
j_call: TRBJ2-3
clone_size: NA
cdr3_nt: TGTGCCAGCAGCTTAGCGGGGGCCACGGGGTATTTT
cdr3_aa: CASSLAGATGYF

v_call: TRBV7-9
d_call: TRBD1
j_call: TRBJ1-1
clone_size: once
cdr3_nt: TGTGCCAGCAGCTTCCGGACAGGAGGTGAAGCTTTCTTT
cdr3_aa: CASSFRTGGEAFF

v_call: TRBV7-2
d_call: NA
j_call: TRBJ2-3
clone_size: few
cdr3_nt: TGTGCCAGCAGCTTGCCTGCAACAGATACGCAGTATTTT
cdr3_aa: CASSLPATDTQYF

v_call: TRBV20-1
d_call: NA
j_call: TRBJ1-5
clone_size: NA
cdr3_nt: TGCAGTGCTAGAGGGGGCAATAGCAATCAGCCCCAGCATTTT
cdr3_aa: CSARGGNSNQPQHF

v_call: TRBV4-3
d_call: TRBD1
j_call: TRBJ1-1
clone_size: NA
cdr3_nt: TGCGCCAGCAGCCAAATCGGACAGGGCTACACTGAAGCTTTCTTT
cdr3_aa: CASSQIGQGYTEAFF

v_call: TRBV5-4
d_call: NA
j_call: TRBJ1-2
clone_size: NA
cdr3_nt: TGTGCCAGCAGCTTGGCCATTAACTATGGCTACACCTTC
cdr3_aa: CASSLAINYGYTF

v_call: TRBV19
d_call: NA
j_call: TRBJ1-1
clone_size: NA
cdr3_nt: TGTGCCAGTAGTATCGGCCGCAGCGAAGCTTTCTTT
cdr3_aa: CASSIGRSEAFF

v_call: TRBV12-3/TRBV12-4
d_call: TRBD2
j_call: TRBJ2-1
clone_size: NA
cdr3_nt: TGTGCCAGCAGTGGGGCACGCGGGAGGGCCGTTGAGCAGTTCTTC
cdr3_aa: CASSGARGRAVEQFF

v_call: TRBV7-2
d_call: TRBD1
j_call: TRBJ1-1
clone_size: NA
cdr3_nt: TGTGCCAGCAGCTTCGACAGGGGGCGGGATGAAGCTTTCTTT
cdr3_aa: CASSFDRGRDEAFF